This TCR beta chain was captured by sequencing in a study of cytotoxic CD8 clonotypes in ibrutinib-treated CLL. Looking at the study overall: Response samples followed a median around 12 months of treatment, range 6 to 36. Findings of the study overall: Patients showed higher baseline clonality than age-matched healthy donors, and it tracked circulating CD8+ T-cell counts.

Libraries were prepared by immunoSEQ multiplex PCR; TCRdb keeps only in-frame clonotypes and omits some of them. This repertoire shows some 76,000 clones, around four fifths found once; its top ten account for about two fifths. This clone was seen once. Antigen specificity is unknown. PBMCs that had been cryopreserved were the source of 2 to 2.5 micrograms of genomic DNA for TCR beta libraries. The trim removed 1 base at V and 8 bases at J, leaving 8 bases unmatched. Germline loops: CDR1 MGHRA, CDR2 YSYEKL. The CDR3 has 15 residues. This receptor was identified in a human donor with chronic lymphocytic leukemia. The gene calls are TRBV4-1 and TRBJ2-1; 7 bases agree with TRBD2. The sample was PBMCs, taken after 24 months of ibrutinib treatment. CDR3 region: CASSQGGRAGDEQFF. The CDR3, as DNA: TGCGCCAGCAGCCAAGGAGGGAGGGCCGGCGATGAGCAGTTCTTC.